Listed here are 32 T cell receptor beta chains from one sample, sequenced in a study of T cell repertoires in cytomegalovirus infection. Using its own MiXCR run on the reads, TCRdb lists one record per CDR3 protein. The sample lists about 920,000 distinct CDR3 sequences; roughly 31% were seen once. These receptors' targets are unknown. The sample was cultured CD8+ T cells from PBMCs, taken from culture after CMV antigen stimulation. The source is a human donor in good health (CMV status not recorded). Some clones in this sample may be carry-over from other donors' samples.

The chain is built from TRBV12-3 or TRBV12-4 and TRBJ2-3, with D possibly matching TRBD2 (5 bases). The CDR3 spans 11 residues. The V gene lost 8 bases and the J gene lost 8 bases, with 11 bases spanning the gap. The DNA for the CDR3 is TGTGCCAGCTTCTATGGGAGTACGCAGTATTTT. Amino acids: CASFYGSTQYF.

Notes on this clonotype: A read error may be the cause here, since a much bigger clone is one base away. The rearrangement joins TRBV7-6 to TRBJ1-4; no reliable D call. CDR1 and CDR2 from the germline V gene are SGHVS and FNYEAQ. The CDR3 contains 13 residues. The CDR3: CVSSPEYDEKLFF. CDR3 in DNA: TGTGTCAGCAGCCCCGAATACGATGAAAAACTGTTTTTT.

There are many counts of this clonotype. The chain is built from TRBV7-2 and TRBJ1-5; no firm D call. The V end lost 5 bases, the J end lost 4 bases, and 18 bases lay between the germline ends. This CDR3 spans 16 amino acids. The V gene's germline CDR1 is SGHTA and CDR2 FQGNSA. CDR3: CASSPRVSGFNQPQHF. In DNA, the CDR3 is TGTGCCAGCAGCCCGAGGGTTTCGGGGTTTAATCAGCCCCAGCATTTT.

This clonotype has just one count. The CDR3 nucleotides are TGTGCCAGCAGCCTCATGGCCCCGGGGAGCTCTGAAGCTTTCTTT. Protein sequence: CASSLMAPGSSEAFF. The rearrangement uses TRBV27 and TRBJ1-1; D remains ambiguous. CDR1 MNHEY and CDR2 SMNVEV come from the germline V gene (reference sequence). The CDR3 is made up of 15 amino acids. The V gene lost 6 bases and the J gene lost 6 bases, with 20 bases spanning the gap.

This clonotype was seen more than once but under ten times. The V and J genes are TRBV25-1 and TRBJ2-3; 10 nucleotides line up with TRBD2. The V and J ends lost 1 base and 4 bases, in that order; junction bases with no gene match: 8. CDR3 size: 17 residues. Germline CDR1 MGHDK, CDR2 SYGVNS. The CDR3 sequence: CASSESLLAGIADTQYF. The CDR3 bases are TGTGCCAGCAGTGAATCCCTACTAGCGGGGATTGCAGATACGCAGTATTTT.

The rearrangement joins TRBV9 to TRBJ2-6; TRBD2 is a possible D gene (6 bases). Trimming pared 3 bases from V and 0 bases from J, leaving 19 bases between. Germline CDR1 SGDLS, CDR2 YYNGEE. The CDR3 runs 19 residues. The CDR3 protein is CASSGRRQEGNSGANVLTF. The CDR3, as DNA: TGTGCCAGCAGCGGGCGGAGGCAGGAGGGAAACTCTGGGGCCAACGTCCTGACTTTC.

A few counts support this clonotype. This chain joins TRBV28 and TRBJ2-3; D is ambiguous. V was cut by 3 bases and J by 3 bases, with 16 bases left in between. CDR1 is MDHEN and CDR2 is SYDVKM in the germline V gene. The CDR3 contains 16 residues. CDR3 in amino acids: CASSFPTGRETDTQYF. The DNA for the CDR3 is TGTGCCAGCAGTTTCCCTACGGGCCGCGAGACAGATACGCAGTATTTT.

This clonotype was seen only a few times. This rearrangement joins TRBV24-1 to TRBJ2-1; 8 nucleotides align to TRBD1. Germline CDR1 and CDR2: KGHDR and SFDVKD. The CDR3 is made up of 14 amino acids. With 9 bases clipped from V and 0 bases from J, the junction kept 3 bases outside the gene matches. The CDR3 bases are TGTGCCACCCGAGGACAGGGCTCCTACAATGAGCAGTTCTTC. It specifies CATRGQGSYNEQFF.

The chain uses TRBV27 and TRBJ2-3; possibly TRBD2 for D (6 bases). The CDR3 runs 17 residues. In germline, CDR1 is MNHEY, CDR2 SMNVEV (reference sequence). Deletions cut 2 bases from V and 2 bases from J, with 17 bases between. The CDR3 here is CASSLTGVPTITDTQYF. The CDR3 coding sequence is TGTGCCAGCAGTTTAACGGGGGTGCCCACTATCACAGATACGCAGTATTTT.

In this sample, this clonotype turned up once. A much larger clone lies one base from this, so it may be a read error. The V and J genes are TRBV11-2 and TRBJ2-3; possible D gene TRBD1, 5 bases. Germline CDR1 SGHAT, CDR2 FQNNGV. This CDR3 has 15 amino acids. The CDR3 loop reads CASSMTVFLEDMQYF. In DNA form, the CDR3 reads TGTGCCAGCAGCATGACAGTCTTCCTAGAAGATATGCAGTATTTT.

Here the CDR3 DNA reads TGTGCCAGCAGCCGTGCGATCCTCGACTGGACCGGGGAGCTGTTTTTT. Translation gives CASSRAILDWTGELFF. The chain has TRBV7-6 and TRBJ2-2; no firm D call. With 5 bases removed from V and 5 bases from J, the gap between germline ends came to 18 bases. The germline CDR1 and CDR2 sequences are SGHVS and FNYEAQ. The CDR3 runs 16 residues.

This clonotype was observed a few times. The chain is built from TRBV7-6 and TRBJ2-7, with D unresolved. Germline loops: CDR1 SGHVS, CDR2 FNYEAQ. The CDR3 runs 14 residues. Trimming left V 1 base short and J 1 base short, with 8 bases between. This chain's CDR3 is CASSLEELSYEQYF. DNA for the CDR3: TGTGCCAGCAGCTTAGAAGAACTATCCTACGAGCAGTACTTC. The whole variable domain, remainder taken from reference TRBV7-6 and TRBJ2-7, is GAGVSQSPRYKVTKRGQDVALRCDPISGHVSLYWYRQALGQGPEFLTYFNYEAQQDKSGLPNDRFSAERPEGSISTLTIQRTEQRDSAMYRCASSLEELSYEQYFGPGTRLTVT.

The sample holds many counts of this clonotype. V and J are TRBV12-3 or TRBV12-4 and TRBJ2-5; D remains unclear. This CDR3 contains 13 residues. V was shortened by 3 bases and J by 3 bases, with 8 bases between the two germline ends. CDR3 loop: CASSLGREETQYF. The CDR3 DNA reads TGTGCCAGCAGTTTGGGAAGGGAAGAGACCCAGTACTTC.

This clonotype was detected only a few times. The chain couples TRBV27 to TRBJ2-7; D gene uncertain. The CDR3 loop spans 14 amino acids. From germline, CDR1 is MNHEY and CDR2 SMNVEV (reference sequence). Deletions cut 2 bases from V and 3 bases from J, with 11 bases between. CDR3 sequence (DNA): TGTGCCAGCAGTTTAAGGCGGCTGGGCTACGAGCAGTACTTC. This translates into CASSLRRLGYEQYF.

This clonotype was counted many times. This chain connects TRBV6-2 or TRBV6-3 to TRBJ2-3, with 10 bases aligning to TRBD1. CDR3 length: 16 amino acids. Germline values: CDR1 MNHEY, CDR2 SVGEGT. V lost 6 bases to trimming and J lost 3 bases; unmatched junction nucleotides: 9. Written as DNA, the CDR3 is TGTGCCAGCAGCCTTTGGGACAGGGGAACTACAGATACGCAGTATTTT. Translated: CASSLWDRGTTDTQYF.

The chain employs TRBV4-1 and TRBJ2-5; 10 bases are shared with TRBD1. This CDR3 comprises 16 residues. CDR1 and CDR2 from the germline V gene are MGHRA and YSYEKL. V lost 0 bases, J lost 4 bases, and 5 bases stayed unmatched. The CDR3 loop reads CASSQDTTGGGETQYF. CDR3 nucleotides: TGCGCCAGCAGCCAAGATACGACAGGGGGCGGAGAGACCCAGTACTTC.

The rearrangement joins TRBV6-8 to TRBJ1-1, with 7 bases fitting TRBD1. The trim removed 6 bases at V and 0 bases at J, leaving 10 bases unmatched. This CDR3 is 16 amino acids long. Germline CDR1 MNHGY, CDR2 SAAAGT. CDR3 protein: CASSPGTQGVNTEAFF. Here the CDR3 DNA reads TGTGCCAGCAGCCCCGGGACCCAGGGGGTGAACACTGAAGCTTTCTTT.

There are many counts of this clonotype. The CDR3 DNA reads TGTGCCAGCAGCTCAGGGGACACTTACGAGCAGTACGTC. It yields the protein CASSSGDTYEQYV. The chain recombines TRBV7-9 with TRBJ2-7; tentative D call: TRBD1 (6 bases). Germline-derived CDR1 and CDR2 are SEHNR and FQNEAQ (reference sequence). The CDR3 runs to 13 residues. Trimming removed 4 bases at V and 4 bases at J, with 11 bases between.

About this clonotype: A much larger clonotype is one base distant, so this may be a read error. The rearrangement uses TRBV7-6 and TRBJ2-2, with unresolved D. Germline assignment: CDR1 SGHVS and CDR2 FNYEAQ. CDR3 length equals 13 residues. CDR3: CVSSPLGTGELFF. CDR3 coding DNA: TGTGTCAGCAGCCCCTTAGGGACCGGGGAGCTGTTTTTT.

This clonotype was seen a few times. This CDR3 is CASSFPPASGGRETQYF. CDR3 nucleotides: TGTGCCAGCAGCTTCCCCCCAGCTAGCGGGGGTCGAGAGACCCAGTACTTC. This chain joins TRBV7-9 and TRBJ2-5; 10 bases are shared with TRBD2. This CDR3 is 17 amino acids long. Germline trimming cut 3 bases from V and 4 bases from J; bases unmatched to any gene: 11. The germline CDR1 and CDR2 sequences are SEHNR and FQNEAQ (reference sequence). The complete variable domain, with remaining parts taken from reference TRBV7-9 and TRBJ2-5, reads DTGVSQNPRHKITKRGQNVTFRCDPISEHNRLYWYRQTLGQGPEFLTYFQNEAQLEKSRLLSDRFSAERPKGSFSTLEIQRTEQGDSAMYLCASSFPPASGGRETQYFGPGTRLLVL.

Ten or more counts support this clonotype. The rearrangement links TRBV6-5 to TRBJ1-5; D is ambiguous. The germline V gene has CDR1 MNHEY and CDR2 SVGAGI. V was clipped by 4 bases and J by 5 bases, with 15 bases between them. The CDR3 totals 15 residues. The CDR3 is CASSSDGNPHQPQHF. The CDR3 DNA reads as TGTGCCAGCAGTTCCGACGGGAATCCCCATCAGCCCCAGCATTTT.

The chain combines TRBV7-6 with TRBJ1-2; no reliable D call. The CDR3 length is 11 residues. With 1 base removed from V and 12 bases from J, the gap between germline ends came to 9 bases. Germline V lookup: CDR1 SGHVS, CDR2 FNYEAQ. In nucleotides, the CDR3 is TGTGCCAGCAGCTTAGTGGAATCTGACACCTTC. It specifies CASSLVESDTF.

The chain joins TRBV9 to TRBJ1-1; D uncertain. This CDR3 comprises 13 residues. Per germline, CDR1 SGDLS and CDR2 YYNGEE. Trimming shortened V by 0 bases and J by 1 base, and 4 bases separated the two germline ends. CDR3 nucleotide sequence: TGTGCCAGCAGCGTAGTACGGAACACTGAAGCTTTCTTT. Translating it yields CASSVVRNTEAFF.

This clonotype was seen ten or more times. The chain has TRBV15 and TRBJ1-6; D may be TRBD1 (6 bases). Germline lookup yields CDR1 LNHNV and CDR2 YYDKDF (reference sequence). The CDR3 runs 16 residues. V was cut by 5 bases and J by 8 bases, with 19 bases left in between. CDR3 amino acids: CATSLFKQGIDSPLHF. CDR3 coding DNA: TGTGCCACCAGCCTTTTTAAACAGGGAATCGATTCACCCCTCCACTTT.

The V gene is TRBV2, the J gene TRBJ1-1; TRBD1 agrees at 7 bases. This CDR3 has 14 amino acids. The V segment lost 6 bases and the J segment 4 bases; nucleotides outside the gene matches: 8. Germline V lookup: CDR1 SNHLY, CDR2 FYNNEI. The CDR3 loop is CASRDRTLITEAFF. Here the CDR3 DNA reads TGTGCCAGCAGGGACAGGACGCTGATCACTGAAGCTTTCTTT.

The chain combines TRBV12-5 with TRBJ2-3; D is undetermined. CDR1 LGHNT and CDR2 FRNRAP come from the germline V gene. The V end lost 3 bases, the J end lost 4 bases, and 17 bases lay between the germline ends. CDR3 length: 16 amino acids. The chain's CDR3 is CASGFSPTSIPDTQYF. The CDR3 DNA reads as TGTGCTAGTGGTTTCTCCCCCACTTCTATCCCAGATACGCAGTATTTT. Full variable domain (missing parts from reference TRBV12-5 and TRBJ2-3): DARVTQTPRHKVTEMGQEVTMRCQPILGHNTVFWYRQTMMQGLELLAYFRNRAPLDDSGMPKDRFSAEMPDATLATLKIQPSEPRDSAVYFCASGFSPTSIPDTQYFGPGTRLTVL.

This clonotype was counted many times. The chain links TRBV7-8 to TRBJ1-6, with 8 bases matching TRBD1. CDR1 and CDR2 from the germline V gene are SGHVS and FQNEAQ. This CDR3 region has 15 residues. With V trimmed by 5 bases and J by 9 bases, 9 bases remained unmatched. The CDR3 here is CASSGGTGHLSPLHF. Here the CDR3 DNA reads TGTGCCAGCAGCGGAGGGACAGGCCACCTTTCACCCCTCCACTTT.

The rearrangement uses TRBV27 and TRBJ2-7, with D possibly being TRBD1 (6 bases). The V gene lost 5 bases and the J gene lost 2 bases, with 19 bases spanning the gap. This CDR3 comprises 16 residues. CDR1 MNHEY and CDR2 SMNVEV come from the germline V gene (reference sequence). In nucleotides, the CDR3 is TGTGCCAGCAGTCCACAAGTTGCGGACAGACCCTACGAGCAGTACTTC. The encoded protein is CASSPQVADRPYEQYF.

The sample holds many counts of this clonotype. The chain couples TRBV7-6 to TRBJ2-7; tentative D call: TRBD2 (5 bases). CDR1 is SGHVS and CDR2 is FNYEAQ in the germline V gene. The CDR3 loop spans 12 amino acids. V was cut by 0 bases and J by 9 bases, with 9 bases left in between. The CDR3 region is CASSLAEAGQYF. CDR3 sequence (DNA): TGTGCCAGCAGCTTAGCGGAGGCTGGGCAGTACTTC.

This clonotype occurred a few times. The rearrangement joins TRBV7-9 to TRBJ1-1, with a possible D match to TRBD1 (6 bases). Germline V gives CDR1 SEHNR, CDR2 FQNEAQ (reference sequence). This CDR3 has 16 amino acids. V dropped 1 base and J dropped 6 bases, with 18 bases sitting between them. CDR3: CASSLEGVPGGAEAFF. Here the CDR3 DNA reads TGTGCCAGCAGCTTAGAGGGGGTCCCCGGGGGAGCTGAAGCTTTCTTT.

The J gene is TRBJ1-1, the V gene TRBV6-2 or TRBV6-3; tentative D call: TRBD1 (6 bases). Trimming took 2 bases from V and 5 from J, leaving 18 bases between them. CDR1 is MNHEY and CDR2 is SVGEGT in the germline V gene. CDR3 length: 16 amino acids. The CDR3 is CASSYAPNYRVTEAFF. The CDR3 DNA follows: TGTGCCAGCAGTTACGCCCCGAACTACAGGGTGACTGAAGCTTTCTTT.

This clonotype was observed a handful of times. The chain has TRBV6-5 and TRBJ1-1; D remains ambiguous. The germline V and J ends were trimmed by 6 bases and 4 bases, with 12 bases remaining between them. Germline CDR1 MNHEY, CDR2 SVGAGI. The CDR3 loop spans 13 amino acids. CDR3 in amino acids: CASSSGFGTEAFF. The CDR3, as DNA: TGTGCCAGCAGCTCGGGTTTTGGCACTGAAGCTTTCTTT.